The sequence of this TCR beta chain was determined in a study of beta chain features in type 1 diabetes. Overall study context: There was similarity between patients and healthy donors in age, gender and cell yields. Whole-study results and caveats: Reduced insertions and increased deletions marked VDJ junctions in type 1 diabetes patients. A PCR bias possibly favoring shorter templates would apply equally to patients and controls. All four CD4+ subsets of Type 1 diabetes patients contained TCRB CDR3s that were moderately but significantly shorter.

In this sample, this clone turned up a few times. The antigen remains undetermined. Isolated RNA was reverse transcribed in full, so expressed TCRB transcripts were sequenced. Clones were read by immunoSEQ multiplex PCR, and TCRdb kept only the in-frame ones, dropping some. Of a few hundred thousand clones listed, roughly 9.8% are singletons. The CDR3 has 13 residues. The germline gives CDR1 SGHAT, CDR2 FQDESV (reference sequence). Trimming took 1 base from V and 0 from J, leaving 3 bases between them. Blood was collected once per donor into heparin, averaging around 0.11 L. The clonotype comes from a man younger than 40 with type 1 diabetes. V and J are TRBV11-1 and TRBJ2-5; no firm D call. Sequenced: central memory CD4+ T cells from blood. The CDR3 is CASSLGYQETQYF. CDR3 bases: TGTGCCAGCAGCTTAGGGTACCAAGAGACCCAGTACTTC.